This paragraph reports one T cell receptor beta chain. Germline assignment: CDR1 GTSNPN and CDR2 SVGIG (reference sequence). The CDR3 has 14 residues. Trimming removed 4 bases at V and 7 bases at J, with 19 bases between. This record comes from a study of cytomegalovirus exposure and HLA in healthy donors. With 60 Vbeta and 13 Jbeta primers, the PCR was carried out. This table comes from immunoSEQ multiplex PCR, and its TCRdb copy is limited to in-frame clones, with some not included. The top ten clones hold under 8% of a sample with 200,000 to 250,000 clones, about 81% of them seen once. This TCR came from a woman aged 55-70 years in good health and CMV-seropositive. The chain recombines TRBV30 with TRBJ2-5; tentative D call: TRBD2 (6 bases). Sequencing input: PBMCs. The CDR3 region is CAWKIRGIAATQYF. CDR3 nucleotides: TGTGCCTGGAAGATTCGGGGGATAGCGGCGACCCAGTACTTC. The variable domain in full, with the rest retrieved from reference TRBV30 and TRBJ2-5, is SQTIHQWPATLVQPVGSPLSLECTVEGTSNPNLYWYRQAAGRGLQLLFYSVGIGQISSEVPQNLSASRPQDRQFILSSKKLLLSDSGFYLCAWKIRGIAATQYFGPGTRLLVL.